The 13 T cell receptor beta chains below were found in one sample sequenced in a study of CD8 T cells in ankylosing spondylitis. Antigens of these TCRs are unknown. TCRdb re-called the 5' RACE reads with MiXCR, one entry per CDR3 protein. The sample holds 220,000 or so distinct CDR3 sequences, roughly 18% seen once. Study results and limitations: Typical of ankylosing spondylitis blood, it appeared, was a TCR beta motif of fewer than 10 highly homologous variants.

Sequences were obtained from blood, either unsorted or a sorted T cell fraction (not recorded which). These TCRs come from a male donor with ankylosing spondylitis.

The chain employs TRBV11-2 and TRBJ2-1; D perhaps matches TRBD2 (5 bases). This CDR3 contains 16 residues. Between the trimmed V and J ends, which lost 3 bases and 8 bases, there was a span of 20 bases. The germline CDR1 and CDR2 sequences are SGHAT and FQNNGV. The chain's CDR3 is CASSFLGLAEFDEQFF. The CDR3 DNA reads TGTGCCAGCAGCTTTCTAGGACTCGCGGAGTTCGATGAGCAGTTCTTC.

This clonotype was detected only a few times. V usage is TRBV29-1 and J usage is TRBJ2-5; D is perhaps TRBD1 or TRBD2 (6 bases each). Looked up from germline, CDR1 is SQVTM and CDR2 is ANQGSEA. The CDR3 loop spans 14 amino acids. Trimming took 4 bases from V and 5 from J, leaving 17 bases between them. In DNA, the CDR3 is TGCAGCGTTGGGACAGTATCTGGGGGGGAGACCCAGTACTTC. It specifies CSVGTVSGGETQYF.

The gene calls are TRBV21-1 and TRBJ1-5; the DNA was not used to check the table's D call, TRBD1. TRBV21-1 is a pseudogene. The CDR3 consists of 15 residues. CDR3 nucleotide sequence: TGTGCCAGCCCCGTTGGGCAGGGGGAAGGACGGCCCCAGCATTTT. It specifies CASPVGQGEGRPQHF.

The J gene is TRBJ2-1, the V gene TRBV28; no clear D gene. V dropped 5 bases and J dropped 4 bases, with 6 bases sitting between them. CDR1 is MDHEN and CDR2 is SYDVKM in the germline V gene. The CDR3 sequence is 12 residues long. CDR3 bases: TGTGCCAGCAGTGGTTTATACAATGAGCAGTTCTTC. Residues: CASSGLYNEQFF.

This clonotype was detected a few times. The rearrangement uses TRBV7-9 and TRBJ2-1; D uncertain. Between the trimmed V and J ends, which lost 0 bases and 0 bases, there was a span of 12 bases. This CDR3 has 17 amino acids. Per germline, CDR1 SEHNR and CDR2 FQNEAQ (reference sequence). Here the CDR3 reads CASSLAFGPDSYNEQFF. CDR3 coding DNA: TGTGCCAGCAGCTTAGCTTTTGGGCCAGACTCCTACAATGAGCAGTTCTTC.

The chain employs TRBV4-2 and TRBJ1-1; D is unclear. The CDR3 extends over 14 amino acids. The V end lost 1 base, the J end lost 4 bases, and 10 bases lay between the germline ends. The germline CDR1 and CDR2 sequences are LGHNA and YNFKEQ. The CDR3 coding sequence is TGTGCCAGCAGCCAAGTTGAGGGTCCCACTGAAGCTTTCTTT. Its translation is CASSQVEGPTEAFF.

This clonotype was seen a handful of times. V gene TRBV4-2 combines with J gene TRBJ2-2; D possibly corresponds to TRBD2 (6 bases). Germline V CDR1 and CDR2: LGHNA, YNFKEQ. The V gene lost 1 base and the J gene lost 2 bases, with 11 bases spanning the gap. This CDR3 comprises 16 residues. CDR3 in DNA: TGTGCCAGCAGCCAAGTCGCGGGGATAAACACCGGGGAGCTGTTTTTT. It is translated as CASSQVAGINTGELFF.

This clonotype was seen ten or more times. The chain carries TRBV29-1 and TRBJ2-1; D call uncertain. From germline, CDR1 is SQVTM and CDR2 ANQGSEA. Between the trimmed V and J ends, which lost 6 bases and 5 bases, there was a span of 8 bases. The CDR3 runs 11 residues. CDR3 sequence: CSVVTDNEQFF. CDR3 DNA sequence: TGCAGCGTCGTGACTGACAATGAGCAGTTCTTC.

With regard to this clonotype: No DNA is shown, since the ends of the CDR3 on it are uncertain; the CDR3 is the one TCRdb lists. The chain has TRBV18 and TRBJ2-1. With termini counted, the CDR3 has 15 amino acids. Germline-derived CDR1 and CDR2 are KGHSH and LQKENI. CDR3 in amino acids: CASSPLDHFGNEQFF.

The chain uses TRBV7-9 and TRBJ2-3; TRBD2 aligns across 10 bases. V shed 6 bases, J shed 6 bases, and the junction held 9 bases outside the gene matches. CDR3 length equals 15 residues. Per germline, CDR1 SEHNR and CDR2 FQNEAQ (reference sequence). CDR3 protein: CASRPLAGPFDTQYF. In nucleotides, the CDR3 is TGTGCCAGCAGACCACTAGCGGGACCGTTTGATACGCAGTATTTT.

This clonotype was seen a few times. CDR3 region: CSVEGGSGSYEQYF. In DNA, the CDR3 is TGCAGCGTTGAGGGCGGCTCAGGTTCCTACGAGCAGTACTTC. The chain is built from TRBV29-1 and TRBJ2-7; no clear D gene. Between the trimmed V and J ends, which lost 3 bases and 1 base, there was a span of 13 bases. Germline CDR1 is SQVTM and CDR2 is ANQGSEA. The CDR3 runs to 14 residues.

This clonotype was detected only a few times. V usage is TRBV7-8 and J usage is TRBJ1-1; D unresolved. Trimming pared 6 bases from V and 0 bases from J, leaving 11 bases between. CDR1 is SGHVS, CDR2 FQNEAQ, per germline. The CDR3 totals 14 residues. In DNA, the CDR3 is TGTGCCAGCAGTCTTGACATTTTGAACACTGAAGCTTTCTTT. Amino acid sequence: CASSLDILNTEAFF.

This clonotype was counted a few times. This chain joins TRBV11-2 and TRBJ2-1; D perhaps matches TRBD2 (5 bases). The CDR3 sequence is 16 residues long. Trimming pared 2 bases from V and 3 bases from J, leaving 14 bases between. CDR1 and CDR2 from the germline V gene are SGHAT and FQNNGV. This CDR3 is CASSLSWGENYNEQFF. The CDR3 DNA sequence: TGTGCCAGCAGCTTATCTTGGGGAGAAAACTACAATGAGCAGTTCTTC.